This T cell receptor (beta chain) is from a study of identical twins. Study-wide results and caveats: Cord blood beta clonotypes present at high abundance carried fewer insertions; no such pattern appeared in memory repertoires.

Healthy Caucasians were all of the donors. TCRdb redid the calling of the 5' RACE reads with MiXCR, one entry per CDR3 protein. The table shows roughly 280,000 distinct CDR3 sequences, with roughly 9.7% occurring only once. Worth noting for this clonotype: The antigen is not known.

The CDR3 runs 13 residues. V was pared by 7 bases and J by 5 bases, with 7 bases of the junction left unmatched. In germline, CDR1 is SEHNR, CDR2 FQNEAQ (reference sequence). The same specimen was also included in a second study, on yellow fever vaccine responses in identical twins.

The sequence was collected from a woman aged 18-29 years in good health. Material: CD8+ T cells sorted from blood. The genes are TRBV7-9 and TRBJ2-5; 7 nucleotides match TRBD1. The chain's CDR3 is CASKQGPGETQYF. CDR3 DNA sequence: TGTGCCAGCAAACAGGGGCCGGGGGAGACCCAGTACTTC.